This T cell receptor beta chain appears in the sequencing data of a study of human T cells and chemical hapten exposure. Overall study results and limits: Positively correlated with patch test score were the counts of PT1 expanded TCRs.

This clonotype was recorded at least ten times. As yet, its antigen is unknown. TCRdb re-called the RACE reads with MiXCR, one entry per CDR3 protein. The sample lists some 360,000 distinct CDR3 sequences, 4.5% to 5.5% occurring once. The CDR3 totals 12 residues. Germline lookup yields CDR1 LGHDT and CDR2 YNNKEL (reference sequence). V lost 7 bases and J lost 10, with 14 bases in between. Stated time point: pre-sensitization, week 0. As for treatment: therapeutic diphenylcyclopropenone sensitization with weekly scalp DPC. The material sequenced was whole blood, taken in connection with sensitization to the hapten diphenylcyclopropenone (DPC). The chain carries TRBV3-1 and TRBJ2-1; D gene unclear. The TCR sequence derives from a woman in her fifties or sixties with alopecia areata. Some clones in this sample may be carry-over from other donors' samples. The CDR3 loop is CASNQLGQEQFF. The CDR3 DNA sequence: TGTGCCAGCAACCAGTTAGGGCAGGAGCAGTTCTTC.